The following is a T cell receptor beta chain sequence with its context. The sample is drawn from a study of blood T cell repertoires in COVID-19. Study overall: Researchers got acute and convalescent COVID-19 samples from the United States, Italy and Spain. T cells, B-cell-depleted T cells, or PBMCs supplied cDNA or gDNA.

In the study's own analysis: Estimation of nucleated cell counts relied on the amplification of reference gene primers. Clones were sequenced by immunoSEQ multiplex PCR, and TCRdb holds only the in-frame ones, with some missing. V, J and clone size reflect that table, while D and trimming were determined from the DNA. Of some 200,000 clones in the sample, 80% were seen once. The CDR3 extends over 15 amino acids. V shed 4 bases, J shed 4 bases, and the junction held 9 bases outside the gene matches. This chain links TRBV23-1 with TRBJ1-2; 7 bases are shared with TRBD1. TRBV23-1 is an open reading frame whose function is uncertain. This receptor was taken from a human donor in a cohort sampled during active COVID-19. Sequences were obtained from peripheral blood. The DNA for the CDR3 is TGCGCCAGCAGTCCCCGCGAAGGGGGCGTCTATGGCTACACCTTC. Translated: CASSPREGGVYGYTF.